This T cell receptor beta chain is from a study of identical twins. Study findings and constraints: Zero-insertion analyses were open to partial confounding by invariant MAIT and iNKT cells. Out-of-frame beta sequences exhibited a weaker degree of excess twin sharing. With abundant cord blood beta clonotypes, insertions were fewer; memory repertoires showed no such pattern.

MiXCR, run by TCRdb on the 5' RACE reads, gives a single entry per CDR3 protein. There are about 900,000 distinct CDR3 sequences in the sample; approximately 13% occur only once, and 1.5% to 2% lies in the top ten. This clonotype appeared a few times. Its antigen is still unknown. This CDR3 contains 15 residues. Germline V gene data show CDR1 as SGHRS and CDR2 as YFSETQ. V lost 0 bases and J lost 2, with 9 bases in between. These data also featured in a second study, about yellow fever vaccine responses in identical twins. That report notes: Among the twins, the vaccine T cell response reportedly seemed partly convergent and partly personalized.

The V gene is TRBV5-1, the J gene TRBJ2-4, with no clear D. The receptor was derived from a woman aged 18 to 35 in good health. The sequenced sample was PBMCs. Here the CDR3 DNA reads TGCGCCAGCAGCTTGGCCGATAGTCCCAAAAACATTCAGTACTTC. It is translated as CASSLADSPKNIQYF.